This TCR beta chain is from a study of shared clonotypes between healthy human individuals (dated by TCRdb to about 2020). Notes on the research overall: The cohort included a few men and a couple of women between 18 and 49 years of age. Per donor, three plates each were used for CD4 naive and CD4 memory, two for CD8 naive, and one for CD8 memory. To estimate repertoire size and how much clonotypes are shared between individuals, the study performed deep sequencing of blood TCR repertoires from a handful of healthy adults. Different laboratories and diverse techniques were used to prepare libraries and sequence TCR repertoires, to increase sequencing depth and limit assay-specific biases. Leukapheresis yielded between about 0.94 and 8.9 billion PBMCs per donor. Paper-wide results and their limitations: Only blood was sampled, and tissue TCR repertoires likely differ from those in blood. Naive subsets generally had larger estimated clonotype richness than memory subsets did. Even with the large sequencing depth, rarefaction of the sorted-subset datasets indicated that sequencing was incomplete. Across several donors, roughly 5.1% of naive CD4, over 3% of naive CD8, 2% to 2.5% of memory CD4, and approximately 0.42% of memory CD8 clonotypes were shared. Because the study included a small number of donors, the genetic and exposure-history diversity represented was limited. Higher generation probabilities were observed for clonotypes shared by all four sorted-subset donors than for non-shared clonotypes. Pairwise subsampling led to the expectation that sequencing depth would affect the degree of clonotype sharing among donors.

On this clone: The target of this receptor is not known. Base qualities are missing; no much larger clone stands one base away.

Using the deep immunoSEQ assay, TCR CDR3 regions were amplified from genomic DNA by multiplex PCR. Genomic DNA extracted from each cell subset was distributed evenly over all wells of several immunoSEQ 96-well plates, and each plate served as one replicate. For sorted subsets, about 200 ng genomic DNA, equal to 25,000 to 35,000 T cell genomes, was loaded into each replicate PCR. Purified libraries were quantified with a Qubit 3.0 fluorometer, sized on a Bioanalyzer 2100, and re-quantified with the KAPA Library Quantification kit. Each immunoSEQ 96-well plate was sequenced on its own single-read 150-cycle Illumina NextSeq 550 flow cell. Per the authors' processing: Because only junctional sequences without quality scores were contained in the immunoSEQ output, filtering matching that applied to full-length reads could not be performed. To assign V/J genes and CDR3, sequences were annotated using PyIR, a Python wrapper for IgBLAST v1.9, with IMGT germline references. Reads with weak V/J assignments (E-value above 1e-6), missing CDR3, stop codons, out-of-frame junctions, or ambiguous translated residues were removed. A V3J clonotype was defined by an identical inferred V gene, J gene, and CDR3 amino acid sequence. Percentage overlap between repertoires was calculated by dividing the number of shared unique clonotypes by the size of the smaller repertoire. Three approaches were used to assess repertoire richness: RTK rarefaction, the Chao1 estimator, and Recon v2.1 estimates of unobserved clonotypes. Generation probabilities for all TCRbeta clonotypes obtained by the gDNA method from a handful of donors were computed using OLGA. This is the immuneACCESS table as TCRdb keeps it, with only in-frame sequences that have V and J called. A part of the clones is gone; compared with another copy, unresolved V genes explain less than half, and the rest is unexplained. The DNA gave D and trimming, while V, J and clone size come from that table. The sample data list hundreds of thousands of clones, and 95% to 98% of these were observed just once. The ten most abundant clones make up 0.3% of the sample.

Taken from cysteine to phenylalanine, the CDR3 has 16 residues. Only CDR3 DNA is held: 48 bases, read in frame from base 1. The germline V gene provides CDR1 KGHSY and CDR2 FQNENV. Clipping removes 0 bases from V and 4 bases from J, with 7 as the unmatched junction base count. CD8 naive samples were CD45RO-negative cells positively selected for CCR7, giving a CD45RA+CCR7+ population that excluded TemRA cells. Healthy HIV-negative adults with no recently reported acute infections or vaccinations were included as donors. All donors were Caucasian adults living in Nashville, Tennessee, USA. Blood was collected by leukapheresis, and PBMCs were isolated by Ficoll-Histopaque density gradient centrifugation and then cryopreserved in liquid nitrogen vapor phase. Analytical flow cytometry was used to check the purity and quantity of each magnetically sorted T cell population. From each sorted fraction, genomic DNA was isolated and quantified by UV absorbance on a Nanodrop 2000c.

This clonotype was obtained from a young man in good health. The sequence joins TRBV16 to TRBJ1-2; 8 bases in the middle match TRBD1. The sequencing input was naive CD8+ T cells sorted from blood. The cell subset or site label, read with the paper, signifies: CD45RA+CCR7+. The CDR3 reads CASSQSRTGSPYGYTF. The sequenced DNA is TGTGCCAGCAGCCAATCCCGGACAGGGAGTCCCTATGGCTACACCTTC.